Each of the 23 T cell receptor beta chains below was sequenced from the same sample in a study of blood T cell repertoires in COVID-19. Profiling relied on immunoSEQ multiplex PCR, and the TCRdb table lists in-frame clones only, not all of them. The sample has 100,000 to 110,000 clones; around four fifths are singletons. Sequenced material: peripheral blood. The receptors stem from a man aged 65 to 85 with active or convalescent COVID-19.

This chain uses TRBV15 with TRBJ2-5, with D tentatively TRBD1 (6 bases). This CDR3 has 15 residues. The germline V gene has CDR1 LNHNV and CDR2 YYDKDF (reference sequence). Trimming shortened V by 3 bases and J by 5 bases, and 16 bases separated the two germline ends. The CDR3: CATSSAAGAGETQYF. The DNA of the CDR3 is TGTGCCACCAGCAGCGCCGCAGGGGCTGGGGAGACCCAGTACTTC.

The chain links TRBV29-1 to TRBJ2-7; 7 positions match TRBD1. The CDR3 loop spans 12 amino acids. CDR1 is SQVTM, CDR2 ANQGSEA, per germline. V trimming: 4 bases; J trimming: 7 bases; junction bases outside the gene matches: 7. CDR3 protein: CSVATGALEQYF. In nucleotides, the CDR3 is TGCAGCGTTGCCACAGGGGCCCTGGAGCAGTACTTC.

V is TRBV30 and J is TRBJ1-3; 9 bases are shared with TRBD1. The germline CDR1 and CDR2 sequences are GTSNPN and SVGIG (reference sequence). The V gene end was trimmed by 5 bases and the J gene end by 7 bases; junction bases not matched to a gene: 9. The CDR3 extends over 14 amino acids. The CDR3, as DNA: TGTGCCTGGGGAACAGGGGGCGGTTGGAACACCATATATTTT. It specifies CAWGTGGGWNTIYF.

The rearrangement links TRBV2 to TRBJ2-7; 8 nucleotides align to TRBD2. The germline CDR1 and CDR2 sequences are SNHLY and FYNNEI. This CDR3 has 17 residues. With 2 bases clipped from V and 3 bases from J, the junction kept 12 bases outside the gene matches. The CDR3, as DNA: TGTGCCAGCAGTGAATCGGGCGGGAGGCCGAAAAGCTACGAGCAGTACTTC. Residues: CASSESGGRPKSYEQYF. The entire variable domain, with the rest obtained from reference TRBV2 and TRBJ2-7, is as follows: EPEVTQTPSHQVTQMGQEVILRCVPISNHLYFYWYRQILGQKVEFLVSFYNNEISEKSEIFDDQFSVERPDGSNFTLKIRSTKLEDSAMYFCASSESGGRPKSYEQYFGPGTRLTVT.

The chain combines TRBV9 with TRBJ1-2, with TRBD1 as a possible D gene (5 bases). The CDR3 loop spans 14 amino acids. The V end lost 0 bases, the J end lost 8 bases, and 14 bases lay between the germline ends. Germline-derived CDR1 and CDR2 are SGDLS and YYNGEE. CDR3: CASSVATQGPGYTF. In DNA, the CDR3 is TGTGCCAGCAGCGTAGCTACCCAGGGCCCAGGCTACACCTTC. Variable domain in full (rest from reference TRBV9 and TRBJ1-2): DSGVTQTPKHLITATGQRVTLRCSPRSGDLSVYWYQQSLDQGLQFLIQYYNGEERAKGNILERFSAQQFPDLHSELNLSSLELGDSALYFCASSVATQGPGYTFGSGTRLTVV.

The chain uses TRBV9 and TRBJ1-2; tentatively, D is TRBD1 (5 bases). This CDR3 has 13 residues. V gave up 0 bases and J gave up 8 bases, with 11 bases separating them. Germline V gives CDR1 SGDLS, CDR2 YYNGEE. CDR3 sequence: CASSVVTGQGYTF. CDR3 sequence (DNA): TGTGCCAGCAGCGTAGTCACAGGTCAGGGCTACACCTTC.

With regard to this clone: At the DNA level, this CDR3 is encoded by other sequences in the same sample as well. As DNA, the CDR3 is TGTGCCAGTAGTATCGGGGTTGGCTACGAGCAGTACTTC. Protein sequence: CASSIGVGYEQYF. The chain employs TRBV19 and TRBJ2-7; possibly TRBD2 for D (5 bases). The V gene lost 3 bases and the J gene lost 3 bases, with 9 bases spanning the gap. The CDR3 runs 13 residues. CDR1 and CDR2 from the germline V gene are LNHDA and SQIVND (reference sequence).

CDR3 region: CATRFDRRYAGASYNEQFF. The CDR3 DNA follows: TGTGCCACCAGATTTGACAGGCGATATGCGGGAGCGTCCTACAATGAGCAGTTCTTC. This sequence joins TRBV15 and TRBJ2-1; tentatively, D is TRBD2 (7 bases). Germline V gene data show CDR1 as LNHNV and CDR2 as YYDKDF (reference sequence). The V gene lost 6 bases and the J gene lost 1 base, with 25 bases spanning the gap. The CDR3 runs to 19 residues.

V and J are TRBV2 and TRBJ2-5; 9 nucleotides agree with TRBD1. Trimming at V came to 6 bases and at J to 5 bases, leaving 7 bases not matched to a gene. This CDR3 is built from 14 residues. Looked up from germline, CDR1 is SNHLY and CDR2 is FYNNEI. The CDR3 region has the DNA TGTGCCAGCAGGGGACAGGGTTGGCGGGAGACCCAGTACTTC. This sequence encodes CASRGQGWRETQYF.

With respect to this clone: Within the sample, other DNA sequences also encode this same CDR3. V is TRBV11-3 and J is TRBJ2-6; D is undetermined. Deletions cut 5 bases from V and 0 bases from J, with 8 bases between. In germline, CDR1 is SGHNT, CDR2 YENEEA. The CDR3 totals 15 residues. This CDR3 is CASSPRGSGANVLTF. Here the CDR3 DNA reads TGTGCCAGCAGCCCCCGAGGCTCTGGGGCCAACGTCCTGACTTTC.

The chain is built from TRBV6-5 and TRBJ2-1; D is uncertain. The CDR3 extends over 11 amino acids. Germline V gene data show CDR1 as MNHEY and CDR2 as SVGAGI. V lost 0 bases, J lost 10 bases, and 4 bases lay in between. The CDR3 DNA follows: TGTGCCAGCAGTTACTCGTCGGAGCAGTTCTTC. Its protein is CASSYSSEQFF.

The V gene is TRBV11-3, the J gene TRBJ2-2, with TRBD2 identical over 11 bases. CDR1 is SGHNT and CDR2 is YENEEA in the germline V gene. V dropped 3 bases and J dropped 1; count of bases not matched to a gene: 10. The CDR3 has 19 amino acids. In DNA form, the CDR3 reads TGTGCCAGCAGCTTTAGGAACCCTAGCGGGGGGTTGAACACCGGGGAGCTGTTTTTT. Amino acid sequence: CASSFRNPSGGLNTGELFF.

V gene TRBV5-8 combines with J gene TRBJ2-2; perhaps TRBD1 as D (5 bases). V gave up 1 base and J gave up 2 bases, with 9 bases separating them. The CDR3 spans 15 residues. Per the germline V gene, CDR1 is SGHTS and CDR2 is YDEGEE. Here the CDR3 reads CASSLRGHNTGELFF. DNA for the CDR3: TGTGCCAGCAGCTTGAGAGGACATAACACCGGGGAGCTGTTTTTT.

V and J are TRBV5-4 and TRBJ2-7; no firm D call. The germline V gene has CDR1 SGHNT and CDR2 YYREEE (reference sequence). V lost 4 bases and J lost 0, with 14 bases in between. This CDR3 is 15 amino acids long. CDR3 in DNA: TGTGCCAGCAGCCCCGGGTACGACCACTCCTACGAGCAGTACTTC. Protein: CASSPGYDHSYEQYF.

About this clone: The junction departs from the called germline gene at one end, perhaps through a read error. CDR3 nucleotide sequence: TGTGCCATCAGCGGACAGCCTGGCACAGATACGCAGTATTTT. It yields the protein CAISGQPGTDTQYF. The J gene is TRBJ2-3, the V gene TRBV15; D perhaps matches TRBD1 (6 bases). The CDR3 has 14 residues. Germline values: CDR1 LNHNV, CDR2 YYDKDF (reference sequence).

This clone was counted a few times. This chain uses TRBV2 with TRBJ2-7; 7 positions match TRBD1. The CDR3 is 14 amino acids. V shed 6 bases and J 2 bases; nucleotides not matched to a gene: 7. The germline V gene encodes CDR1 SNHLY and CDR2 FYNNEI. The CDR3 DNA sequence: TGTGCCAGCAGGGCTGGACAGGCGACCTACGAGCAGTACTTC. It is translated as CASRAGQATYEQYF.

The genes are TRBV7-2 and TRBJ1-5; 7 bases fit TRBD1. The germline V gene encodes CDR1 SGHTA and CDR2 FQGNSA. This CDR3 comprises 14 residues. The V and J ends lost 1 base and 7 bases, in that order; junction bases with no gene match: 4. Here the CDR3 reads CASSLVGRGQPQHF. DNA of the CDR3: TGTGCCAGCAGCTTAGTCGGCAGGGGGCAGCCCCAGCATTTT.

This chain links TRBV4-1 with TRBJ2-2; 12 bases fit TRBD2. The CDR3 covers 14 residues. Germline CDR1 reads MGHRA; CDR2 reads YSYEKL. The trim removed 1 base at V and 13 bases at J, leaving 4 bases unmatched. The CDR3 region is CASSQVGTSGLLFF. The CDR3 DNA follows: TGCGCCAGCAGCCAAGTTGGGACTAGCGGGCTGCTGTTTTTT.

The chain uses TRBV4-1 and TRBJ2-3; TRBD2 is a possible D gene (5 bases). CDR3 length: 17 amino acids. Trimming cost V 0 bases and J 1 base, with 14 bases left between them. Germline-derived CDR1 and CDR2 are MGHRA and YSYEKL. CDR3 sequence: CASSQDAWESGTDTQYF. DNA of the CDR3: TGCGCCAGCAGCCAAGATGCCTGGGAGAGCGGCACAGATACGCAGTATTTT.

V usage is TRBV2 and J usage is TRBJ2-7; D possibly corresponds to TRBD1 (5 bases). The CDR3 loop spans 21 amino acids. Germline V gene data show CDR1 as SNHLY and CDR2 as FYNNEI. Deletions cut 1 base from V and 0 bases from J, with 28 bases between. CDR3 coding DNA: TGTGCCAGCAGTGAAGGGTCAAGAACGGACCCAGGGATTTTGTTCTCCTACGAGCAGTACTTC. Encoded protein: CASSEGSRTDPGILFSYEQYF. Looking up the rest from reference TRBV2 and TRBJ2-7 gives the full variable domain: EPEVTQTPSHQVTQMGQEVILRCVPISNHLYFYWYRQILGQKVEFLVSFYNNEISEKSEIFDDQFSVERPDGSNFTLKIRSTKLEDSAMYFCASSEGSRTDPGILFSYEQYFGPGTRLTVT.

This clone was seen once. The genes are TRBV6-2 or TRBV6-3 and TRBJ2-1; maybe TRBD2 (6 bases). Looked up from germline, CDR1 is MNHEY and CDR2 is SVGEGT. Trimming removed 1 base at V and 4 bases at J, with 17 bases between. The CDR3 runs 17 residues. CDR3 sequence (DNA): TGTGCCAGCAGTTACTTCACCGGGACTGGGATATACAATGAGCAGTTCTTC. Translation gives CASSYFTGTGIYNEQFF.

This chain uses TRBV5-8 with TRBJ1-2; no definite D call. The ends were cut back, 4 bases at V and 4 bases at J, with 20 bases in the middle. The CDR3 length is 16 residues. Germline V CDR1 and CDR2: SGHTS, YDEGEE. CDR3 in DNA: TGTGCCAGCAGCCGAATCGACACCCCCGCTATCTATGGCTACACCTTC. Its protein is CASSRIDTPAIYGYTF.

The gene calls are TRBV3-1 (or the pseudogene TRBV3-2) and TRBJ2-1; TRBD1 agrees at 7 bases. Germline V gives CDR1 LGHDT, CDR2 YNNKEL (reference sequence). This CDR3 region has 14 residues. V dropped 4 bases and J dropped 4; count of bases not matched to a gene: 4. DNA for the CDR3: TGTGCCAGCAGCCCCGGGACAGTTTACAATGAGCAGTTCTTC. Translation: CASSPGTVYNEQFF.